This T cell receptor beta chain was documented in a study of tumor-infiltrating lymphocytes in primary liver carcinoma. Study at large: Subjects presented with primary liver carcinoma managed by surgical resection.

Regarding the study as a whole: Tumor-adjacent and tumor-blood pairs showed less overlap than tumor region pairs.

Blood RNA was derived from unsorted whole blood, and germline DNA was extracted too. With regard to this clonotype: Its antigen is not identified. A single base separates this from a much larger clone, so it may be a read error.

The junction had 13 bases not matched to a gene; V was cut back by 6 bases and J by 4 bases. This CDR3 comprises 16 residues. CDR1 SGHDN and CDR2 FVKESK come from the germline V gene. Total RNA (approximately 450 ng) served as template for TCR beta cDNA synthesis primed by a constant-region primer. A slightly modified ARM-PCR protocol with three nested multiplex PCR rounds produced these TCR beta libraries. A C-beta reverse primer was combined with TRBV1-TRBV30 forward primers in the first two PCR rounds, and each round had 10 cycles. TCRdb independently ran MiXCR on the multiplex PCR reads; one entry per CDR3 protein. The sample records 200,000 or so distinct CDR3 sequences, 65% being singletons.

This chain uses TRBV14 with TRBJ2-7, with 9 bases fitting TRBD1. The TCR was taken from a woman aged 55-70 years with primary liver carcinoma and hepatitis B virus infection. The sequencing input was peripheral blood. CDR3 protein: CASSHLVGQGGYEQYF. CDR3 nucleotides: TGTGCCAGCAGTCACCTAGTGGGACAGGGAGGTTACGAGCAGTACTTC.